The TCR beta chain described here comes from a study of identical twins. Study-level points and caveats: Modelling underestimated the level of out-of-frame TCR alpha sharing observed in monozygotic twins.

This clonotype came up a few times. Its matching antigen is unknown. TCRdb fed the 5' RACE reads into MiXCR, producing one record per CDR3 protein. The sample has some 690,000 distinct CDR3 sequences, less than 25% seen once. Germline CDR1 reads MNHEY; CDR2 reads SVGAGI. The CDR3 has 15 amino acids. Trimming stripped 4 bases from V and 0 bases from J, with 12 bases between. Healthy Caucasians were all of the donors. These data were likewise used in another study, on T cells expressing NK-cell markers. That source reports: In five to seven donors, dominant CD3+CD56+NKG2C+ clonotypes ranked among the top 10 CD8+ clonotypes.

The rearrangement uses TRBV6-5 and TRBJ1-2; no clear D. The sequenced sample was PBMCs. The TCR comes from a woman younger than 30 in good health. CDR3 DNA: TGTGCCAGCAGTTCCGACCCCCAATCTAACTATGGCTACACCTTC. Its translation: CASSSDPQSNYGYTF.